One and the same sample provided the 7 T cell receptor beta chains below, sequenced in a study of blood T cells in healthy people across ages. Alongside a J-beta primer mix, a sample-barcoded 5' primer served in a second PCR lasting roughly 7 to 12 cycles. From the 5' RACE reads, TCRdb called clonotypes with MiXCR, one entry per CDR3 protein. Of 750,000 to 950,000 distinct CDR3 sequences listed, roughly 25% are singletons. The same data also went into a second study, on T cells of mothers and their children.

The sequencing input was blood. The receptors come from a boy aged 5-17 years in good health.

The gene calls are TRBV5-1 and TRBJ2-2; the D is unclear. V lost 0 bases and J 3 bases, leaving 12 bases between the germline ends. From germline, CDR1 is SGHRS and CDR2 YFSETQ. This CDR3 spans 16 amino acids. The DNA of the CDR3 is TGCGCCAGCAGCTTGGCTAGGGTTCTCTACACCGGGGAGCTGTTTTTT. It specifies CASSLARVLYTGELFF.

The chain is built from TRBV20-1 and TRBJ1-2; TRBD1 matches at 10 bases. This CDR3 is built from 14 residues. The V gene's germline CDR1 is DFQATT and CDR2 SNEGSKA (reference sequence). The V segment lost 6 bases and the J segment 3 bases; nucleotides outside the gene matches: 7. CDR3 coding DNA: TGCAGTGCCCCAAAGGACAGGGGGGACTATGGCTACACCTTC. Translation gives CSAPKDRGDYGYTF.

This clonotype was detected only a few times. This chain joins TRBV14 and TRBJ2-7; a possible D gene is TRBD1 (5 bases). The CDR3 length is 16 residues. CDR1 is SGHDN and CDR2 is FVKESK in the germline V gene. Trimming removed 1 base at V and 3 bases at J, with 16 bases between. The CDR3 nucleotides are TGTGCCAGCAGCCAAGGATGGGGTATCCAGGGCTACGAGCAGTACTTC. Its protein is CASSQGWGIQGYEQYF.

This chain links TRBV13 with TRBJ2-3; 12 positions agree with TRBD2. In germline, CDR1 is PRHDT, CDR2 FYEKMQ (reference sequence). This CDR3 is 17 amino acids long. The V segment lost 3 bases and the J segment 3 bases; nucleotides outside the gene matches: 7. The DNA of the CDR3 is TGTGCCAGCAGCTTTTGGACTAGCGGGGTCCAGACAGATACGCAGTATTTT. Residues: CASSFWTSGVQTDTQYF.

This clonotype has only a few counts. The chain links TRBV9 to TRBJ2-3, with 10 positions matching TRBD2. The CDR3 is 15 amino acids. The V gene's germline CDR1 is SGDLS and CDR2 YYNGEE. The J segment lost 8 bases and the V segment lost 4 bases, leaving 10 bases of the junction unmatched. CDR3 in amino acids: CASSPQRGGLFTQYF. CDR3 nucleotide sequence: TGTGCCAGCAGCCCGCAGCGGGGGGGCCTGTTTACGCAGTATTTT. The variable domain in full, with the rest retrieved from reference TRBV9 and TRBJ2-3, is DSGVTQTPKHLITATGQRVTLRCSPRSGDLSVYWYQQSLDQGLQFLIQYYNGEERAKGNILERFSAQQFPDLHSELNLSSLELGDSALYFCASSPQRGGLFTQYFGPGTRLTVL.

This clonotype was seen repeatedly, ten times or more. The chain carries TRBV3-1 and TRBJ2-1, with 12 nucleotides matching TRBD2. The CDR3 is 15 amino acids. Looked up from germline, CDR1 is LGHDT and CDR2 is YNNKEL (reference sequence). V lost 0 bases to trimming and J lost 7 bases; unmatched junction nucleotides: 1. The CDR3 sequence: CASSQELAGGNEQFF. The CDR3 DNA reads TGTGCCAGCAGCCAAGAACTAGCGGGGGGAAATGAGCAGTTCTTC.

The chain combines TRBV6-1 with TRBJ2-1; either TRBD1 or TRBD2 may fit D (6 bases each). Germline-derived CDR1 and CDR2 are MNHNS and SASEGT. Trimming pared 4 bases from V and 2 bases from J, leaving 9 bases between. The CDR3 has 14 residues. CDR3 loop: CASSVGGPYNEQFF. CDR3 coding DNA: TGTGCCAGCAGTGTGGGGGGCCCCTACAATGAGCAGTTCTTC.